This T cell receptor beta chain was observed in a study of blood T cell repertoires in COVID-19. Germline CDR1 is MDHEN and CDR2 is SYDVKM. This CDR3 region has 16 residues. With 5 bases clipped from V and 2 bases from J, the junction kept 10 bases outside the gene matches. Using immunoSEQ multiplex PCR, the repertoire was profiled, and TCRdb retains in-frame clones only, with some absent. The table includes about 210,000 clones, around 86% detected once. Cohorts were based on clinical histories the participants reported. The rearrangement links TRBV28 to TRBJ2-7, with TRBD1 matching over 9 bases. The sample comprised PBMCs or T cells enriched from blood (not recorded which). This clonotype was obtained from a man aged 25 to 40 in a cohort exposed to, infected with or recovered from COVID-19 (not recorded which). CDR3 nucleotides: TGTGCCAGCAGTCTCCTACCGGGACAGGGTCCCTACGAGCAGTACTTC. This sequence encodes CASSLLPGQGPYEQYF.